The TCR beta chain under discussion was sequenced for a study of Ad26.COV2.S vaccination and SARS-CoV-2 variants. Study information: Recipients of Ad26.COV2.S got it intramuscularly, once or twice 56 days apart. General observations from the study: Higher spike-specific TCR breadth was found in vaccine recipients than in placebo recipients.

The germline gives CDR1 WNHNN, CDR2 SYGVQD (reference sequence). The CDR3 is made up of 12 amino acids. V shed 4 bases and J shed 4 bases, with 6 bases lying between them. The treatment denotes: roughly 18 received Ad26.COV2.S at low or high dose, single or two shots; five or six received placebo; per-sample allocation not given. Samples came from day 63 after the first vaccine or placebo injection. This person who donated was an adult of 18-55 years in Boston. The vaccine delivered Wuhan-strain SARS-CoV-2 spike through an Ad26 vector. The table came from immunoSEQ multiplex PCR; TCRdb's copy has only in-frame clones and leaves some out. The sample lists a few hundred thousand clones, 92% occurring once. With regard to this clone: Its target is not known.

This clonotype was obtained from a person aged 18-60 years who received the Ad26.COV2.S COVID-19 vaccine or a placebo. The sequenced sample was peripheral blood, obtained in a trial of Ad26.COV2.S vaccine versus placebo. This rearrangement joins TRBV10-1 to TRBJ2-3; D remains ambiguous. The CDR3 reads CASSAVPDTQYF. CDR3 nucleotide sequence: TGCGCCAGCAGTGCAGTCCCAGATACGCAGTATTTT.